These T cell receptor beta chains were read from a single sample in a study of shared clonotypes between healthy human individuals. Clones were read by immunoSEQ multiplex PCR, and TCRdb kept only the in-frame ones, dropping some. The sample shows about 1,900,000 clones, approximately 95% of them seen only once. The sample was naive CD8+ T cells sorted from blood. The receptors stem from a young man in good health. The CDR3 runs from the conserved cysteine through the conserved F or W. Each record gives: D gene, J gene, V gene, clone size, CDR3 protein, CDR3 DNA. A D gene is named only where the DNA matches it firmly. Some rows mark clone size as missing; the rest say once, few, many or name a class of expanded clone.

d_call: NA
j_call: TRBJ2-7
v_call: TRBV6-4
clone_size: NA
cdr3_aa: CASSDSYEQYF
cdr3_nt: TGTGCCAGCAGTGACTCCTACGAGCAGTACTTC

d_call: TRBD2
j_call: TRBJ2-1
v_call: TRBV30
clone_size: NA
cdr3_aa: CAWELAGVGNEQFF
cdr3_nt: TGTGCCTGGGAATTAGCGGGAGTAGGCAATGAGCAGTTCTTC

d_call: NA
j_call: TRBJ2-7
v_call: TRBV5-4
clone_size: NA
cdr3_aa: CASSFSSSYEQYF
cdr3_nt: TGTGCCAGCAGCTTCAGCAGCTCCTACGAGCAGTACTTC

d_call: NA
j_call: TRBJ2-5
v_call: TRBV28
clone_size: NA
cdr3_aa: CASSPRPWGEEGETQYF
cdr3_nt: TGTGCCAGCAGTCCGCGACCGTGGGGAGAGGAGGGAGAGACCCAGTACTTC

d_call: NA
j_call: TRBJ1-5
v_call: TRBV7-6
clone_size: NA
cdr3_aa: CASSLAWGDNQPQHF
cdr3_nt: TGTGCCAGCAGCTTAGCGTGGGGGGACAATCAGCCCCAGCATTTT

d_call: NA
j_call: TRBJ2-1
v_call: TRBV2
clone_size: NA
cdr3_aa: CASSDRTDYNEQFF
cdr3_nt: TGTGCCAGCAGTGACCGGACAGATTACAATGAGCAGTTCTTC

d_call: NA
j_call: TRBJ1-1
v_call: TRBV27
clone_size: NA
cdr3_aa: CASSFAQGHEAFF
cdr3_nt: TGTGCCAGCAGTTTCGCGCAGGGGCATGAGGCTTTCTTT

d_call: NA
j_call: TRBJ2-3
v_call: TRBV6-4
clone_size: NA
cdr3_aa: CASSDRPGDADTQYF
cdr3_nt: TGTGCCAGCAGTGACAGGCCGGGGGACGCAGATACGCAGTATTTT

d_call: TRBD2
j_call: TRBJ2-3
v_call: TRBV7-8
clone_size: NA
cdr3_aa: CASSLALAGVADTQYF
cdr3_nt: TGTGCCAGCAGCTTAGCGCTAGCGGGGGTGGCAGATACGCAGTATTTT

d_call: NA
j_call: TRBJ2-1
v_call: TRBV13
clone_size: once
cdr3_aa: CASLYSLDTDKNEQFF
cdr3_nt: TGTGCCAGCCTCTATTCCCTGGACACCGACAAGAATGAGCAGTTCTTC

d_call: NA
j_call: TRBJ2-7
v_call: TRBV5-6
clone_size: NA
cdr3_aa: CASSDPGPYSYEQYF
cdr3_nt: TGTGCCAGCAGCGATCCGGGACCTTACTCCTACGAGCAGTACTTC

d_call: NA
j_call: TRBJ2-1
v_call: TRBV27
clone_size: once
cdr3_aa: CASGQISYNEQFF
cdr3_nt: TGTGCCAGTGGACAGATTTCCTACAATGAGCAGTTCTTC

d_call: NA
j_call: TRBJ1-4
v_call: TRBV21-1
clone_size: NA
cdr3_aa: CASSPLGRVGEKLFF
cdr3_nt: TGTGCCAGCAGCCCTTTGGGCAGGGTGGGCGAAAAACTGTTTTTT

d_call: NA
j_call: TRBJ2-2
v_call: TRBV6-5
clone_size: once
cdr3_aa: CASSARDTGELFF
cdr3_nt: TGTGCCAGCTCTGCACGAGACACCGGGGAGCTGTTTTTT

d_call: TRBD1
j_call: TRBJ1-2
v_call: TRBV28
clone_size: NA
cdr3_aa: CASSFPDRGPLGGYTF
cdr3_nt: TGTGCCAGCAGTTTTCCGGACAGGGGGCCCCTCGGTGGCTACACCTTC

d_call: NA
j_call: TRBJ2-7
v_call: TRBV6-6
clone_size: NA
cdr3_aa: CASSPLGFQDEQYF
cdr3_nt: TGTGCCAGCAGTCCACTAGGGTTTCAAGACGAGCAGTACTTC

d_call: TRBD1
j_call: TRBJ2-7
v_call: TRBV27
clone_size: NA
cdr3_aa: CASSPAGQVYEQYF
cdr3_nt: TGTGCCAGCAGTCCTGCGGGACAGGTCTACGAGCAGTACTTC